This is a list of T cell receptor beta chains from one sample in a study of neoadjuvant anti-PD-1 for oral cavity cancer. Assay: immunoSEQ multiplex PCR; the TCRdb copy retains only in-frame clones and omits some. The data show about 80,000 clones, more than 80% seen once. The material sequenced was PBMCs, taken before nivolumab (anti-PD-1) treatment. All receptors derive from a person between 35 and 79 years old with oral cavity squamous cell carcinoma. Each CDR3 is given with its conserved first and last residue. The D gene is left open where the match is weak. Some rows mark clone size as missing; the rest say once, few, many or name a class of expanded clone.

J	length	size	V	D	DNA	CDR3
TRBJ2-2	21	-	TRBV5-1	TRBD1	TGCGCCAGCAGCTTAATGGGTGTAGGGACAGGAGCATACCCGAGGACCGGGGAGCTGTTTTTT	CASSLMGVGTGAYPRTGELFF
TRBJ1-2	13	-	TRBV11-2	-	TGTGCCAGCAGCCCCCCAGGGGATTATGGCTACACCTTC	CASSPPGDYGYTF
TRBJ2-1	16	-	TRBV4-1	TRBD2	TGCGCCAGCAGCCACCGTAGCGGGCTTCCCTACAATGAGCAGTTCTTC	CASSHRSGLPYNEQFF
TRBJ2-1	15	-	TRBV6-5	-	TGTGCCAGCAGTTACTCTCTGGCGGGAATTAATGAGCAGTTCTTC	CASSYSLAGINEQFF
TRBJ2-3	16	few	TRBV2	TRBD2	TGTGCCAGCAGTCACCCGGGACTAGCGGACACAGATACGCAGTATTTT	CASSHPGLADTDTQYF
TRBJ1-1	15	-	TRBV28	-	TGTGCCAGCAGTTTGGGATCCTTAATGAACACTGAAGCTTTCTTT	CASSLGSLMNTEAFF
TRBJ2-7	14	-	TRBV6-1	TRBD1	TGTGCCAGCAGTGGGGGGGGACAGGGCTACGAGCAGTACTTC	CASSGGGQGYEQYF
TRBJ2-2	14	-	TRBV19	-	TGTGCCAGTAGTATGGGAAGTTCGACCGGGGAGCTGTTTTTT	CASSMGSSTGELFF
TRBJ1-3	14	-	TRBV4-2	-	TGTGCCAGCAGCCAAGATCTCTCTGGAAACACCATATATTTT	CASSQDLSGNTIYF
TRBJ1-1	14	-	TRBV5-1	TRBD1	TGCGCCAGCAGCGTGGGACAGCAGAACACTGAAGCTTTCTTT	CASSVGQQNTEAFF
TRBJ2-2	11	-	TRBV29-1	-	TGCAGCGTTGGCCTGGCCGGGGAGCTGTTTTTT	CSVGLAGELFF
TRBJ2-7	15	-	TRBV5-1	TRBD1	TGCGCCAGCAGCTTACGTGGGACAGACCTCTACGAGCAGTACTTC	CASSLRGTDLYEQYF
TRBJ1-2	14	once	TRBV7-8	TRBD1	TGTGCCAGCAGCCTGGGGACAGTTCCCTTAGGCTACACCTTC	CASSLGTVPLGYTF
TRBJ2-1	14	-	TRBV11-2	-	TGTGCCAGCAGCTTAGTTCCGCTCTACAATGAGCAGTTCTTC	CASSLVPLYNEQFF
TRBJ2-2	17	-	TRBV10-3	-	TGTGCCATCAGTGAGTCGTTGTCAGCTGCGAACACCGGGGAGCTGTTTTTT	CAISESLSAANTGELFF
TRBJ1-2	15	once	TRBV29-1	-	TGCAGCGTTGATAAGGGTAACTTGGCTAACTATGGCTACACCTTC	CSVDKGNLANYGYTF